What follows are 19 T cell receptor beta chains derived from one specimen sequenced in a study of shared clonotypes between healthy human individuals. Naive-designated CD8 cells lacked CD45RO, were positively enriched for CCR7, and omitted terminally differentiated effector memory CD45RA+ cells. Method: immunoSEQ multiplex PCR; TCRdb's copy keeps in-frame clones and lacks some. The sample carries hundreds of thousands of clones, about 95% recorded once. The specimen sequenced was naive CD8+ T cells sorted from blood. Source of these receptors: a woman in her twenties or thirties in good health.

This clone was seen once. This rearrangement joins TRBV5-5 to TRBJ2-7; tentative D call: TRBD1 (6 bases). This CDR3 comprises 13 residues. Germline V gene data show CDR1 as SGHKS and CDR2 as YYEKEE (reference sequence). Trimming took 9 bases from V and 0 from J, leaving 13 bases between them. DNA of the CDR3: TGTGCCATGGGCTGGGACACCTCCTACGAGCAGTACTTC. Protein product: CAMGWDTSYEQYF.

The gene calls are TRBV5-5 and TRBJ2-7, with D hard to call. Germline lookup yields CDR1 SGHKS and CDR2 YYEKEE (reference sequence). This CDR3 comprises 15 residues. V lost 7 bases to trimming and J lost 3 bases, with 20 bases between them. CDR3 coding DNA: TGTGCCAGCGCACTGTTAGTCGGCAGCTACTACGAGCAGTACTTC. Encoded protein: CASALLVGSYYEQYF.

A single count supports this clone. This chain connects TRBV6-1 to TRBJ2-7, with TRBD1 matching 9 bases. CDR3 length equals 16 residues. From germline, CDR1 is MNHNS and CDR2 SASEGT. V shed 0 bases, J shed 6 bases, and the junction held 9 bases outside the gene matches. In DNA form, the CDR3 reads TGTGCCAGCAGTGAAGCGCATTGGGACAGGGTTGGCGAGCAGTACTTC. This sequence encodes CASSEAHWDRVGEQYF.

The V call is TRBV2, the J call TRBJ2-2; D may be TRBD1 (6 bases). CDR1 and CDR2 (germline): SNHLY, FYNNEI. The CDR3 consists of 15 residues. Between the trimmed V and J ends, which lost 6 bases and 0 bases, there was a span of 11 bases. The CDR3 is CASRSGQTNTGELFF. CDR3 sequence (DNA): TGTGCCAGCAGATCCGGACAGACGAACACCGGGGAGCTGTTTTTT.

The gene calls are TRBV18 and TRBJ2-5; 7 bases align to TRBD2. The germline V gene encodes CDR1 KGHSH and CDR2 LQKENI. The CDR3 is made up of 14 amino acids. The V segment lost 6 bases and the J segment 3 bases; nucleotides outside the gene matches: 7. The CDR3 reads CASSRGTSEETQYF. CDR3 in DNA: TGTGCCAGCTCTCGGGGCACTAGCGAAGAGACCCAGTACTTC.

This chain joins TRBV27 and TRBJ1-5; D may be TRBD1 (6 bases). The CDR3 sequence is 15 residues long. The V end lost 4 bases, the J end lost 5 bases, and 15 bases lay between the germline ends. In germline, CDR1 is MNHEY, CDR2 SMNVEV (reference sequence). The CDR3 nucleotides are TGTGCCAGCAGTTCGAGTCTAGAGGGGGATCAGCCCCAGCATTTT. Amino acid sequence: CASSSSLEGDQPQHF.

This clone was counted once. The chain carries TRBV27 and TRBJ2-4; D uncertain. CDR3 length: 18 amino acids. Trimming left V 6 bases short and J 0 bases short, with 21 bases between. CDR1 MNHEY and CDR2 SMNVEV come from the germline V gene (reference sequence). Written as DNA, the CDR3 is TGTGCCAGCAGAGCGTTCTCAGACCGCGTACTAGCCAAAAACATTCAGTACTTC. Translation: CASRAFSDRVLAKNIQYF.

J is TRBJ2-7 and V is TRBV5-4; TRBD2 is a possible D gene (6 bases). CDR1 and CDR2 from the germline V gene are SGHNT and YYREEE (reference sequence). Trimming pared 2 bases from V and 3 bases from J, leaving 12 bases between. The CDR3 extends over 14 amino acids. CDR3 coding DNA: TGTGCCAGCAGCTTCCTCGGGAGCGACTACGAGCAGTACTTC. It specifies CASSFLGSDYEQYF.

This clone was seen once. The chain is built from TRBV29-1 and TRBJ2-5, with 8 bases that match TRBD2. The CDR3 covers 14 residues. The germline V gene has CDR1 SQVTM and CDR2 ANQGSEA. V trimming: 3 bases; J trimming: 7 bases; junction bases outside the gene matches: 10. CDR3 sequence: CSVESGSFRGTQYF. The CDR3 region has the DNA TGCAGCGTTGAGAGCGGGAGTTTCCGGGGGACCCAGTACTTC. The whole variable domain, remainder taken from reference TRBV29-1 and TRBJ2-5, is SAVISQKPSRDICQRGTSLTIQCQVDSQVTMMFWYRQQPGQSLTLIATANQGSEATYESGFVIDKFPISRPNLTFSTLTVSNMSPEDSSIYLCSVESGSFRGTQYFGPGTRLLVL.

The chain couples TRBV29-1 to TRBJ2-2; 7 bases agree with TRBD2. CDR1 and CDR2 (germline): SQVTM, ANQGSEA. With 3 bases clipped from V and 0 bases from J, the junction kept 13 bases outside the gene matches. This CDR3 is 18 amino acids long. CDR3 sequence: CSVEMTSFSNTNTGELFF. Here the CDR3 DNA reads TGCAGCGTTGAGATGACTAGCTTCTCAAATACGAACACCGGGGAGCTGTTTTTT.

DNA of the CDR3: TGTGCCAGCAGCGTACTAGCAGAAAGCACAGATACGCAGTATTTT. This encodes CASSVLAESTDTQYF. The chain uses TRBV9 and TRBJ2-3; D possibly corresponds to TRBD2 (5 bases). Germline V gene lookup returns CDR1 SGDLS and CDR2 YYNGEE. CDR3 size: 15 residues. V lost 1 base to trimming and J lost 0 bases, with 9 bases between them. Full variable domain (outside the CDR3, taken from reference TRBV9 and TRBJ2-3): DSGVTQTPKHLITATGQRVTLRCSPRSGDLSVYWYQQSLDQGLQFLIQYYNGEERAKGNILERFSAQQFPDLHSELNLSSLELGDSALYFCASSVLAESTDTQYFGPGTRLTVL.

V gene TRBV2 combines with J gene TRBJ2-7, with TRBD2 as a possible D gene (6 bases). V lost 8 bases to trimming and J lost 6 bases, with 17 bases between them. Germline lookup yields CDR1 SNHLY and CDR2 FYNNEI. CDR3 length: 13 residues. CDR3 sequence: CASFEGGEGEQYF. The DNA of the CDR3 is TGTGCCAGCTTCGAGGGAGGCGAAGGCGAGCAGTACTTC.

The CDR3 DNA sequence: TGTGCCAGCAGCTTATCCGTCGGACAGCAAGAGACCCAGTACTTC. Translated: CASSLSVGQQETQYF. The gene calls are TRBV7-9 and TRBJ2-5; maybe TRBD1 (6 bases). The ends were cut back, 2 bases at V and 2 bases at J, with 12 bases in the middle. From germline, CDR1 is SEHNR and CDR2 FQNEAQ (reference sequence). The CDR3 contains 15 residues.

The chain has TRBV7-8 and TRBJ2-1, with unresolved D. In germline, CDR1 is SGHVS, CDR2 FQNEAQ. The V end was cut by 4 bases, the J end by 9 bases, with 16 bases between. The CDR3 runs to 14 residues. CDR3 protein: CASSSGVSPREQFF. The CDR3, as DNA: TGTGCCAGCAGCTCGGGTGTCAGCCCTCGTGAGCAGTTCTTC.

The chain recombines TRBV5-1 with TRBJ1-1; D ambiguous. The germline V and J ends were trimmed by 4 bases and 2 bases, with 15 bases remaining between them. The CDR3 totals 15 residues. The germline V gene encodes CDR1 SGHRS and CDR2 YFSETQ. For the CDR3, the DNA is TGCGCCAGCAGCCCGGGTAGAGGCGCTAACACTGAAGCTTTCTTT. Translated, it gives CASSPGRGANTEAFF.

This chain links TRBV14 with TRBJ2-7, with 10 bases matching TRBD1. Trimming took 4 bases from V and 3 from J; bases not matched to a gene: 12. CDR3 length: 17 residues. CDR1 and CDR2 from the germline V gene are SGHDN and FVKESK. The CDR3 spells CASSPQIRRDRGYEQYF. CDR3 nucleotides: TGTGCCAGCAGCCCCCAGATTAGACGGGACAGGGGCTACGAGCAGTACTTC.

This chain joins TRBV28 and TRBJ2-7, with a possible D match to TRBD2 (5 bases). The germline CDR1 and CDR2 sequences are MDHEN and SYDVKM. Trimming left V 5 bases short and J 12 bases short, with 14 bases between. The CDR3 has 11 residues. CDR3 DNA sequence: TGTGCCAGCAGTACCGAGGGAGACGGGTACTTC. This gives the protein CASSTEGDGYF.

This clone came up once. This chain joins TRBV9 and TRBJ2-3; D is undetermined. Trimming cost V 6 bases and J 1 base, with 9 bases left between them. The CDR3 has 13 amino acids. Germline V CDR1 and CDR2: SGDLS, YYNGEE. In DNA form, the CDR3 reads TGTGCCAGCAACTGGATCCGCACAGATACGCAGTATTTT. It is translated as CASNWIRTDTQYF.

The chain recombines TRBV27 with TRBJ2-2, with TRBD2 matching 8 bases. Trimming cost V 3 bases and J 4 bases; bases outside gene matches: 7. This CDR3 contains 16 residues. Looked up from germline, CDR1 is MNHEY and CDR2 is SMNVEV (reference sequence). For the CDR3, the DNA is TGTGCCAGCAGTTTTAATAGCGGGACTCGCACCGGGGAGCTGTTTTTT. Amino acids: CASSFNSGTRTGELFF.